This TCR beta chain was profiled in a study of shared clonotypes between healthy human individuals. Study findings and constraints: Relative to memory subsets, naive subsets generally showed larger estimated richness.

Remarks on this clone: As yet, its antigen is unknown. The identical CDR3 is also encoded by other nucleotide sequences in the sample.

The naive CD8 fraction comprised CD45RO-negative cells positively selected for CCR7 and excluded terminally differentiated effector memory CD45RA+ cells. The method was immunoSEQ multiplex PCR; TCRdb's version includes in-frame clones alone and lacks a portion of them. The sample yields 1.5 million to 2.5 million clones, approximately 94% seen once. Looked up from germline, CDR1 is MNHEY and CDR2 is SMNVEV (reference sequence). V was cut by 5 bases and J by 1 base, with 11 bases left in between. The CDR3 runs to 14 residues. The sequence came from a young man in good health. This chain joins TRBV27 and TRBJ1-1; D possibly corresponds to TRBD1 (5 bases). Sequenced material: naive CD8+ T cells sorted from blood. CDR3 protein: CASSPGLPNTEAFF. The CDR3 DNA sequence: TGTGCCAGCAGTCCGGGACTTCCGAACACTGAAGCTTTCTTT.